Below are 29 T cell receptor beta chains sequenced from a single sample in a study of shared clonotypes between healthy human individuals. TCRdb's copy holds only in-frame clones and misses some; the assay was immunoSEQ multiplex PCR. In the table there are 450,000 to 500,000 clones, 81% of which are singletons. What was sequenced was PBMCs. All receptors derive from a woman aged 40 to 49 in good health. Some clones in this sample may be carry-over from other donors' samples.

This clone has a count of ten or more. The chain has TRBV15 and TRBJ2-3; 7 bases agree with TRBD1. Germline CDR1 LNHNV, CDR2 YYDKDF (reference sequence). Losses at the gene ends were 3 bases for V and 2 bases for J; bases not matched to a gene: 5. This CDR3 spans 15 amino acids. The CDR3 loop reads CATSSRQGSTDTQYF. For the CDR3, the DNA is TGTGCCACCAGCAGCCGACAGGGATCCACAGATACGCAGTATTTT.

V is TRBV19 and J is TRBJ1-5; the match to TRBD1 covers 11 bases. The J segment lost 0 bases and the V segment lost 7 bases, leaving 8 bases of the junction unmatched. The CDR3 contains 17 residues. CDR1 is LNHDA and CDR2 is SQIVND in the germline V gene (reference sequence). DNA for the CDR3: TGTGCCAGTACCCCGGACAGGGGGCATTATAGCAATCAGCCCCAGCATTTT. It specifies CASTPDRGHYSNQPQHF.

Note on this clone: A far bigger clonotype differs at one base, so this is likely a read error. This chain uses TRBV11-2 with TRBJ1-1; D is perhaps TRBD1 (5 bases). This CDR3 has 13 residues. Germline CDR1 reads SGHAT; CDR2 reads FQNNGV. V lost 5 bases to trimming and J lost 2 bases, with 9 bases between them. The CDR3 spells CASSPGHNTEAFF. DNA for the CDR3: TGTGCCAGCAGCCCAGGACATAACACTGAAGCTTTCTTT.

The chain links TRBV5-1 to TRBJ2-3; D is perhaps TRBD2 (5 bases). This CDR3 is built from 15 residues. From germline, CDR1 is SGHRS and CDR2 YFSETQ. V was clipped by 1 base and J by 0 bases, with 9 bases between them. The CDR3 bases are TGCGCCAGCAGCTTGATTGGAGGAAGCACAGATACGCAGTATTTT. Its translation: CASSLIGGSTDTQYF.

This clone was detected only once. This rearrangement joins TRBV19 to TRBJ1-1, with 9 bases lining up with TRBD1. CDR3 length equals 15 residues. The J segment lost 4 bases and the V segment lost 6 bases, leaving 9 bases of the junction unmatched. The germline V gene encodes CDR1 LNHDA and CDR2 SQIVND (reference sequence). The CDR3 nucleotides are TGTGCCAGTAGCCCGGGGGACAGGGAGGGCACTGAAGCTTTCTTT. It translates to CASSPGDREGTEAFF.

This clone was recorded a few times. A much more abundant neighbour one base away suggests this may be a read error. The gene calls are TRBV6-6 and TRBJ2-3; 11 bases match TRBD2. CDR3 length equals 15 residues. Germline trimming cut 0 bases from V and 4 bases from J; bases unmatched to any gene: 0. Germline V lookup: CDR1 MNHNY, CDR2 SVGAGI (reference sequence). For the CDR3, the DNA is TGTGCCAGCAGTTACTCTAGCGGGAGGGCAGATACGCAGTATTTT. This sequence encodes CASSYSSGRADTQYF.

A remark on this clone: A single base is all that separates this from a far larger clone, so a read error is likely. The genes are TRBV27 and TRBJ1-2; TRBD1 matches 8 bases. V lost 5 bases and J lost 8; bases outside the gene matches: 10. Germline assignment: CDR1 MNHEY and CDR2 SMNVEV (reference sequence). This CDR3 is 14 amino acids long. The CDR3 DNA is TGTGCCAGCAGTAACCCGGACAGGGTGATAGGCTACACCTTC. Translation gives CASSNPDRVIGYTF.

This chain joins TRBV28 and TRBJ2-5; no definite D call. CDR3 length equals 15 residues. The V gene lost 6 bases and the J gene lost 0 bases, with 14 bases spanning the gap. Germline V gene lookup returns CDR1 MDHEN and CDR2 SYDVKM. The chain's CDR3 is CASRPRVRYQETQYF. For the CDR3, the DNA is TGTGCCAGCAGACCCCGGGTCAGGTACCAAGAGACCCAGTACTTC.

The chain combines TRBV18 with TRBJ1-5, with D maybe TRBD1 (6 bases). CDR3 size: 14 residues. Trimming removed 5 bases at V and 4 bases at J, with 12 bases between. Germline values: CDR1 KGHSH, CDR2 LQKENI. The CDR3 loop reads CASSSDRKNQPQHF. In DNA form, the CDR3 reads TGTGCCAGCTCATCAGACAGGAAAAATCAGCCCCAGCATTTT. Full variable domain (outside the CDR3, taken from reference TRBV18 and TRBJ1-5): NAGVMQNPRHLVRRRGQEARLRCSPMKGHSHVYWYRQLPEEGLKFMVYLQKENIIDESGMPKERFSAEFPKEGPSILRIQQVVRGDSAAYFCASSSDRKNQPQHFGDGTRLSIL.

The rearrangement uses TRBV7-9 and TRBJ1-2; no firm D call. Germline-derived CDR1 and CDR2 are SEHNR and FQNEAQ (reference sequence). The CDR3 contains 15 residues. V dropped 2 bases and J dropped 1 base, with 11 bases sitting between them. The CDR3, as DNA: TGTGCCAGCAGCTTAACGGTCGGGGATAACTATGGCTACACCTTC. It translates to CASSLTVGDNYGYTF.

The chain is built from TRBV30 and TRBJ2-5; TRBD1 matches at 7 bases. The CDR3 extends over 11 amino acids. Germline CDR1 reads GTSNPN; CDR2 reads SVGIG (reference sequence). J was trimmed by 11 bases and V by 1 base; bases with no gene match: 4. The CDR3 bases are TGTGCCTGGAGTGAAGGGGGCGGGCAGTACTTC. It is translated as CAWSEGGGQYF.

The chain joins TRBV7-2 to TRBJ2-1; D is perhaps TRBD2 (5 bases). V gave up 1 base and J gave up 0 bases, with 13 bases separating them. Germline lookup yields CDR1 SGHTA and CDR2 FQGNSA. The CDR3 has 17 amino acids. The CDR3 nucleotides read TGTGCCAGCAGCTTAGTAGGCAGGAGGAGCTCCTACAATGAGCAGTTCTTC. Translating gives CASSLVGRRSSYNEQFF. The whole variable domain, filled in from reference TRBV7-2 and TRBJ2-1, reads GAGVSQSPSNKVTEKGKDVELRCDPISGHTALYWYRQSLGQGLEFLIYFQGNSAPDKSGLPSDRFSAERTGGSVSTLTIQRTQQEDSAVYLCASSLVGRRSSYNEQFFGPGTRLTVL.

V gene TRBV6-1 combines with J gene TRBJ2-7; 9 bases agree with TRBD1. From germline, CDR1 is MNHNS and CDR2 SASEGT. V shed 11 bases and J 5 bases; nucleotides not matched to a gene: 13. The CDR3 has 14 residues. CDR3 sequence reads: CAGKYSGTGNEQYF. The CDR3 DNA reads TGTGCCGGAAAATATTCCGGGACAGGGAACGAGCAGTACTTC.

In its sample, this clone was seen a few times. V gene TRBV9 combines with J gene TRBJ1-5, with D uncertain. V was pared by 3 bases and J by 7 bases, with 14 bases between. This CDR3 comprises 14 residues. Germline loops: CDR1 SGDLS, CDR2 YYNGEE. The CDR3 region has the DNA TGTGCCAGCAGCGCCTCCTCGGGGTACCAGCCCCAGCATTTT. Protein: CASSASSGYQPQHF.

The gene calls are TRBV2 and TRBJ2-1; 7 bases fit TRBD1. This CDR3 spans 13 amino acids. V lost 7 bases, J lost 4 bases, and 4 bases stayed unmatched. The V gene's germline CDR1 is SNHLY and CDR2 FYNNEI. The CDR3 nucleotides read TGTGCCAGCAATCCGGGACAGTACAATGAGCAGTTCTTC. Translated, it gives CASNPGQYNEQFF.

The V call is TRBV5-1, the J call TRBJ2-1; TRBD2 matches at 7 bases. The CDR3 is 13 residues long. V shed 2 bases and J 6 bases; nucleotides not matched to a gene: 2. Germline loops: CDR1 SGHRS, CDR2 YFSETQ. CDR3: CASSFGGSNEQFF. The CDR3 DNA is TGCGCCAGCAGCTTTGGCGGGAGCAATGAGCAGTTCTTC.

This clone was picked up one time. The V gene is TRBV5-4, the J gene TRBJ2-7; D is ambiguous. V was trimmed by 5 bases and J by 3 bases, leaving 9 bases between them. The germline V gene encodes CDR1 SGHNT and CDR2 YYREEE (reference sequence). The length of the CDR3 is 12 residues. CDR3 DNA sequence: TGTGCCAGCAGTTACCCGGGCTACGAGCAGTACTTC. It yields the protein CASSYPGYEQYF.

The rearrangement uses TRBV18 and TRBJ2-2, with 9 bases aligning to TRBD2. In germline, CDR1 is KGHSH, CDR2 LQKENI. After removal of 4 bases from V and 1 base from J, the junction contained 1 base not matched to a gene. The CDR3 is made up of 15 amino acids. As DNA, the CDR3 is TGTGCCAGCTCACAGACTAGCGGGAACACCGGGGAGCTGTTTTTT. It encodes CASSQTSGNTGELFF.

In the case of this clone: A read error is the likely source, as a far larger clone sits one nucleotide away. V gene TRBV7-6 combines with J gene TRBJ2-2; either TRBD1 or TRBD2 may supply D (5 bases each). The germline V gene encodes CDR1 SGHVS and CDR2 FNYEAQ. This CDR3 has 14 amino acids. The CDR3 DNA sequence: TGTGCCAGCAGCTTAGCGGTAGGGGCCGGGGAGCCGTTTTTT. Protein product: CASSLAVGAGEPFF.

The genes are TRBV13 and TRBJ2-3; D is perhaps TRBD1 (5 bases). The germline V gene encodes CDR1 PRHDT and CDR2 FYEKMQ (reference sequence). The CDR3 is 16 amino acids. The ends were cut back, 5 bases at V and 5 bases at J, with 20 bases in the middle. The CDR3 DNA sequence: TGTGCCAGCAGCCCCCCCGCAGGGTCCGGACGAGATACGCAGTATTTT. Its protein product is CASSPPAGSGRDTQYF.

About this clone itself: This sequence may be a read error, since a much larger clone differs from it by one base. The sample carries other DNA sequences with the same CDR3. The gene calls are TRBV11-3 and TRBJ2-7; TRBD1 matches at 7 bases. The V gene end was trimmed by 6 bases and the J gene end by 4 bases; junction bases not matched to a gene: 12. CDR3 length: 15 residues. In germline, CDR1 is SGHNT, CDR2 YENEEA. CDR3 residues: CASRPTGLFPYEQYF. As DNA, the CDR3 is TGTGCCAGCAGACCGACAGGGCTCTTCCCATACGAGCAGTACTTC.

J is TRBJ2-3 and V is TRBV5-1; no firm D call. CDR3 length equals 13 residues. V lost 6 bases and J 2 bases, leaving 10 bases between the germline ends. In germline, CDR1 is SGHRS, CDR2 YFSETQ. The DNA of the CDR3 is TGCGCCAGCACCACACCGTACACAGATACGCAGTATTTT. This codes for CASTTPYTDTQYF. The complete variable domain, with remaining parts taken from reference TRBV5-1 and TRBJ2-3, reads KAGVTQTPRYLIKTRGQQVTLSCSPISGHRSVSWYQQTPGQGLQFLFEYFSETQRNKGNFPGRFSGRQFSNSRSEMNVSTLELGDSALYLCASTTPYTDTQYFGPGTRLTVL.

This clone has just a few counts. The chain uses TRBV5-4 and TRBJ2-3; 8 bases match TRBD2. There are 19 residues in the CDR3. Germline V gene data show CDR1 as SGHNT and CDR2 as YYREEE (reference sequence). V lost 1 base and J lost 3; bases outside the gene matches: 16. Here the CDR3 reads CASSLSQAGEMVSTDTQYF. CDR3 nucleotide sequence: TGTGCCAGCAGCTTGTCCCAAGCGGGAGAAATGGTAAGTACAGATACGCAGTATTTT. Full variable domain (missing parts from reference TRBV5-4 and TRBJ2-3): ETGVTQSPTHLIKTRGQQVTLRCSSQSGHNTVSWYQQALGQGPQFIFQYYREEENGRGNFPPRFSGLQFPNYSSELNVNALELDDSALYLCASSLSQAGEMVSTDTQYFGPGTRLTVL.

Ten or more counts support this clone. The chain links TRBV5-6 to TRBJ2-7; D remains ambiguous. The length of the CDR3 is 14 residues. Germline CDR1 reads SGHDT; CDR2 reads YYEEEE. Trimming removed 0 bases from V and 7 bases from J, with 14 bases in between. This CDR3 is CASSLGRGFGEQYF. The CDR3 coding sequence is TGTGCCAGCAGCTTGGGGCGCGGTTTCGGGGAGCAGTACTTC.

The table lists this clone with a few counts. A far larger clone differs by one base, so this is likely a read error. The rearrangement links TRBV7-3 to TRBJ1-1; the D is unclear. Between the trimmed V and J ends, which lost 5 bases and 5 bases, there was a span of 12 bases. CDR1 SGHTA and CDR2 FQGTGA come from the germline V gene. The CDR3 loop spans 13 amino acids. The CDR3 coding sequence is TGTGCCAGCAGCGTCATTCTGAGGACTGAAGCTTTCTTT. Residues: CASSVILRTEAFF.

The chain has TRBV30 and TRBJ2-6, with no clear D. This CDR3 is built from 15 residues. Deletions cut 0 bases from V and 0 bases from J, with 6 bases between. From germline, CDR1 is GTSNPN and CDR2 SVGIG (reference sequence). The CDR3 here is CAWSVIDSGANVLTF. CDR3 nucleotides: TGTGCCTGGAGTGTTATAGACTCTGGGGCCAACGTCCTGACTTTC.

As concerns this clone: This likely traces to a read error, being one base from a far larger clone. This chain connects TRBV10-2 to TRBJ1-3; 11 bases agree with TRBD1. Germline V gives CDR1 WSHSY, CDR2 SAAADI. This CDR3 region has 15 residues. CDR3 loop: CASSDGQGAGNTICF. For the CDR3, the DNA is TGCGCCAGCAGTGATGGACAGGGGGCTGGAAACACCATATGTTTT.

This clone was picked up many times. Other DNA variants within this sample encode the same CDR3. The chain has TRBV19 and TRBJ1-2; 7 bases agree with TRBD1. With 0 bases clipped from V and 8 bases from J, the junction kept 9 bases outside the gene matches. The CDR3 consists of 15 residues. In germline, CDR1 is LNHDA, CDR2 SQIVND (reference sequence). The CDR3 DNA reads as TGTGCCAGTAGTATAGATCGAAGGGGGCTGTTGGGCTACACCTTC. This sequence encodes CASSIDRRGLLGYTF.

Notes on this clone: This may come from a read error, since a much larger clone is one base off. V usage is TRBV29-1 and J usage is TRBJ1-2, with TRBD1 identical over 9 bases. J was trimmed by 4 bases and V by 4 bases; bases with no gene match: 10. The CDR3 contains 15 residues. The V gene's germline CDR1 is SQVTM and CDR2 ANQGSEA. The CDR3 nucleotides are TGCAGCGTTGGGGTACAGGGGGCGCGCGGCTATGGCTACACCTTC. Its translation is CSVGVQGARGYGYTF.